This entry is about one T cell receptor (beta chain). As yet, its antigen is unknown. The sample comes from a study of shared clonotypes between healthy human individuals. About the research overall: Samples came from two female and three male donors aged 18 to 49.

Both subsets, CD45RA+ naive and CD45RA-negative memory, were split from the CD4+ cells. Study-wide results and caveats: Although depth was large, rarefaction showed that sequencing of the sorted subsets was incomplete.

Sequenced by immunoSEQ multiplex PCR; TCRdb stores in-frame clones only, minus some. In the table there are around 2.5 million clones, over 85% of which are singletons. CDR1 and CDR2 (germline): ENHRY, SYGVKD. The V gene end was trimmed by 6 bases and the J gene end by 2 bases; junction bases not matched to a gene: 6. The length of the CDR3 is 14 residues. Sequencing was carried out using naive CD4+ T cells from PBMCs. This sample's subset: CD45RA+ positively selected. The clonotype comes from a man younger than 30 in good health. Some clones in this sample may be carry-over from other donors' samples. The J gene is TRBJ1-1, the V gene TRBV10-3; TRBD1 agrees at 7 bases. The CDR3 region has the DNA TGTGCCATCAGGAGACAGGGTACAAACACTGAAGCTTTCTTT. Translation: CAIRRQGTNTEAFF.